The rows below give T cell receptor beta chains drawn from one sample of a study of blood T cell repertoires in COVID-19. The protocol was immunoSEQ multiplex PCR, while the TCRdb copy is restricted to in-frame clones and leaves out a portion. The repertoire has approximately 200,000 clones, approximately 90% of them found once; the top ten carry roughly 2.7%. The sample consisted of peripheral blood. Receptor source: a man aged 25 to 45 with COVID-19, enrolled during active disease. Both conserved end residues are part of each CDR3. Each record gives: CDR3 DNA, CDR3 protein, J gene, V gene, CDR3 length, D gene. A D gene is named only where the DNA matches it firmly.

TGTGCCAGCAGTTTTTGGGGGGGGGAGACCCAGTACTTC | CASSFWGGETQYF | TRBJ2-5 | TRBV12-3/TRBV12-4 | 13 | TRBD2
TGTGCCAGCAGCTTGGACAGGGGATCCTACGAGCAGTACTTC | CASSLDRGSYEQYF | TRBJ2-7 | TRBV7-2 | 14 | TRBD1
TGTGCCAGCAGTGAAACAGGGGGCGTAGATGGCTACACCTTC | CASSETGGVDGYTF | TRBJ1-2 | TRBV25-1 | 14 | TRBD1
TGTGCCGTAAACCGACGGGATAATTCACCCCTCCACTTT | CAVNRRDNSPLHF | TRBJ1-6 | TRBV7-8 | 13 | .
TGTGCCAGCAGTTCTACAGGGGGTCTAGGGATTCAGCCCCAGCATTTT | CASSSTGGLGIQPQHF | TRBJ1-5 | TRBV6-5 | 16 | TRBD1
TGTGCCAGCAGTTACTTGGGGGGGGCAGACTATGGCTACACCTTC | CASSYLGGADYGYTF | TRBJ1-2 | TRBV6-5 | 15 | .
TGCAGCGTCCGGGACAGGGGGCCCACAGATACGCAGTATTTT | CSVRDRGPTDTQYF | TRBJ2-3 | TRBV29-1 | 14 | TRBD1
TGTGCCAGCTCACCTACTACAGGGGATTCACCCCTCCACTTT | CASSPTTGDSPLHF | TRBJ1-6 | TRBV18 | 14 | TRBD1
TGTGCCAGCAGCCAAGAGGGATCGGCAGGGGCTACCCGGTCTCATGGCTACACCTTC | CASSQEGSAGATRSHGYTF | TRBJ1-2 | TRBV3-1/TRBV3-2 | 19 | .
TGCGCCAGCAGCCAAGAACCTAGGGGTGGGTGGGGTGAGCAGTTCTTC | CASSQEPRGGWGEQFF | TRBJ2-1 | TRBV4-3 | 16 | .
TGTGCCAGCAGCTTCTTCGGCGGGTACAATGAGCAGTTCTTC | CASSFFGGYNEQFF | TRBJ2-1 | TRBV7-8 | 14 | .
TGTGCCAGCAGTTTACGGGGGAGGCAACCCTACGAGCAGTACTTC | CASSLRGRQPYEQYF | TRBJ2-7 | TRBV27 | 15 | .
TGTGCCAGTAGTATTACAGGGAATCAGCCCCAGCATTTT | CASSITGNQPQHF | TRBJ1-5 | TRBV19 | 13 | .
TGTGCCAGCAGTTACGACACCTCCACGAAAACTTTCTTT | CASSYDTSTKTFF | TRBJ1-1 | TRBV6-2/TRBV6-3 | 13 | .
TGTGCCAGCTCACCACGAGGGAGGGATCAGCCCCAGCATTTT | CASSPRGRDQPQHF | TRBJ1-5 | TRBV18 | 14 | .
TGCGCCAGCAGCTTGGGGACAGGGGTTCCCGGGGAGCTGTTTTTT | CASSLGTGVPGELFF | TRBJ2-2 | TRBV5-1 | 15 | TRBD1
TGTGCCAGCAGCCCCAGGACAGGGACTGAAGCTTTCTTT | CASSPRTGTEAFF | TRBJ1-1 | TRBV14 | 13 | TRBD1